These 13 T cell receptor beta chains were all obtained from the same sample, sequenced in a study of cytomegalovirus exposure and HLA in healthy donors. PCR employed 60 Vbeta and 13 Jbeta primers. TCRdb's table, derived via immunoSEQ multiplex PCR, lists solely in-frame clones and lacks some. The table has under 150,000 clones, around 83% seen once. Specimen: PBMCs. Source of these receptors: a girl aged 2 to 10 in good health and CMV-seronegative.

The rearrangement uses TRBV6-5 and TRBJ1-6; TRBD1 might be the D (5 bases). Trimming took 3 bases from V and 0 from J, leaving 9 bases between them. The CDR3 length is 16 residues. Germline values: CDR1 MNHEY, CDR2 SVGAGI. For the CDR3, the DNA is TGTGCCAGCAGTTATTCCGACAGCTCCTATAATTCACCCCTCCACTTT. As protein: CASSYSDSSYNSPLHF.

This chain links TRBV6-5 with TRBJ1-1, with D perhaps matching TRBD1 (6 bases). Germline V gene lookup returns CDR1 MNHEY and CDR2 SVGAGI. CDR3 length equals 11 residues. Deletions cut 11 bases from V and 7 bases from J, with 14 bases between. The CDR3 reads CASSRGFEAFF. The CDR3 nucleotides read TGTGCCTCATCCAGGGGATTTGAAGCTTTCTTT.

The chain couples TRBV6-6 to TRBJ1-3; unclear D gene. Trimming cost V 0 bases and J 0 bases, with 6 bases left between them. CDR1 and CDR2 (germline): MNHNY, SVGAGI (reference sequence). The CDR3 spans 15 residues. This chain's CDR3 is CASSYSPSSGNTIYF. The CDR3 DNA reads as TGTGCCAGCAGTTACTCTCCGAGCTCTGGAAACACCATATATTTT.

V gene TRBV30 combines with J gene TRBJ1-1; perhaps TRBD1 as D (6 bases). Germline CDR1 GTSNPN, CDR2 SVGIG (reference sequence). V dropped 0 bases and J dropped 6 bases, with 8 bases sitting between them. The CDR3 runs 12 residues. This chain's CDR3 is CAWSVGGAEAFF. The CDR3 DNA follows: TGTGCCTGGAGTGTAGGGGGGGCTGAAGCTTTCTTT.

The chain has TRBV7-9 and TRBJ2-1; a possible D gene is TRBD1 (5 bases). Germline CDR1 reads SEHNR; CDR2 reads FQNEAQ (reference sequence). There are 13 residues in the CDR3. The V end lost 5 bases, the J end lost 4 bases, and 9 bases lay between the germline ends. CDR3 nucleotide sequence: TGTGCCAGCAGCCGCCAGGGATACAATGAGCAGTTCTTC. Translating it yields CASSRQGYNEQFF.

The rearrangement joins TRBV19 to TRBJ1-2; 7 bases align to TRBD1. The CDR3 totals 16 residues. Per germline, CDR1 LNHDA and CDR2 SQIVND (reference sequence). Germline trimming cut 5 bases from V and 5 bases from J; bases unmatched to any gene: 14. The CDR3 protein is CASSPGRETGTYGYTF. CDR3 nucleotide sequence: TGTGCCAGTAGTCCTGGACGGGAGACAGGGACGTATGGCTACACCTTC.

This clone was found once. The chain has TRBV11-3 and TRBJ2-2; D unclear. CDR1 is SGHNT, CDR2 YENEEA, per germline. V lost 6 bases and J lost 1, with 9 bases in between. The CDR3 totals 14 residues. The DNA of the CDR3 is TGTGCCAGCAGTCCCCCCTGGAACACCGGGGAGCTGTTTTTT. This gives the protein CASSPPWNTGELFF.

The chain carries TRBV4-1 and TRBJ2-4, with 9 nucleotides matching TRBD1. The CDR3 consists of 17 residues. Germline lookup yields CDR1 MGHRA and CDR2 YSYEKL. V shed 4 bases, J shed 2 bases, and the junction held 9 bases outside the gene matches. The CDR3 DNA sequence: TGCGCCAGCAGCCCCCTGGACAGGGGCTTGACCAAAAACATTCAGTACTTC. As protein: CASSPLDRGLTKNIQYF.

The rearrangement uses TRBV10-2 and TRBJ1-5; no reliable D call. The germline V gene has CDR1 WSHSY and CDR2 SAAADI. Trimming stripped 0 bases from V and 6 bases from J, with 12 bases between. The CDR3 is 15 amino acids. CDR3 loop: CASSESRETGQPQHF. CDR3 DNA sequence: TGCGCCAGCAGTGAGTCTCGGGAAACGGGTCAGCCCCAGCATTTT.

The chain employs TRBV28 and TRBJ1-2; 7 bases agree with TRBD1. With V trimmed by 7 bases and J by 8 bases, 10 bases remained unmatched. The CDR3 is made up of 13 amino acids. Germline CDR1 is MDHEN and CDR2 is SYDVKM. The CDR3 loop reads CASTMSGGKGYTF. As DNA, the CDR3 is TGTGCCAGCACGATGTCAGGGGGAAAGGGCTACACCTTC.

Written as DNA, the CDR3 is TGTGCCAGTAGTATCCGGACTAGTGGGATGGGCGATACGCAGTATTTT. Translated: CASSIRTSGMGDTQYF. The V gene is TRBV19, the J gene TRBJ2-3, with 7 bases lining up with TRBD2. The CDR3 consists of 16 residues. Germline V lookup: CDR1 LNHDA, CDR2 SQIVND (reference sequence). Unmatched junction bases numbered 12, after V lost 3 bases and J lost 6 bases.

V and J are TRBV6-5 and TRBJ2-2; D is undetermined. The CDR3 runs to 15 residues. CDR1 MNHEY and CDR2 SVGAGI come from the germline V gene. Trimming removed 0 bases at V and 1 base at J, with 6 bases between. The CDR3 coding sequence is TGTGCCAGCAGTTACTCCGGAGAGAACACCGGGGAGCTGTTTTTT. Amino acids: CASSYSGENTGELFF.

In its sample, this clone was seen once. Within the sample, other DNA sequences also encode this same CDR3. The chain couples TRBV6-4 to TRBJ2-3, with 7 nucleotides matching TRBD2. From germline, CDR1 is MRHNA and CDR2 SNTAGT. After removal of 2 bases from V and 4 bases from J, the junction contained 3 bases not matched to a gene. The CDR3 totals 14 residues. The CDR3 loop reads CASSDLAGADTQYF. CDR3 nucleotides: TGTGCCAGCAGTGACCTTGCGGGAGCAGATACGCAGTATTTT.